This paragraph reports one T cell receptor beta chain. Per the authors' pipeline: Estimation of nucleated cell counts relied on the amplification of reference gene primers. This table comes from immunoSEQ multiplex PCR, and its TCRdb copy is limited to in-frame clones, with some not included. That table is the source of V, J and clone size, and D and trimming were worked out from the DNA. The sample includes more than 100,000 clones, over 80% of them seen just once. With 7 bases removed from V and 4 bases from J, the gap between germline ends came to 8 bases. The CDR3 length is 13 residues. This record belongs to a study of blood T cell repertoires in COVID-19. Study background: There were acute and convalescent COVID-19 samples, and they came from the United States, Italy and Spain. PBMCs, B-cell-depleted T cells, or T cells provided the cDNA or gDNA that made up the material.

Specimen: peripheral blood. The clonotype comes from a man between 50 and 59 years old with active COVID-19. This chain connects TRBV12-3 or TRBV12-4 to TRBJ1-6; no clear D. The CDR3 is CASTLSYNSPLHF. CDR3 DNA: TGTGCCAGCACCCTCAGTTATAATTCACCCCTCCACTTT.